The 14 T cell receptor beta chains presented below share a single source sample, sequenced in a study of cytomegalovirus exposure and HLA in healthy donors. Both 60 Vbeta primers and 13 Jbeta primers went into the PCR. Libraries were prepared by immunoSEQ multiplex PCR; TCRdb keeps only in-frame clonotypes and omits some of them. This sample yields some 140,000 clones, of which around 72% are seen a single time; approximately 4% belongs to the top ten. Input material: PBMCs. The receptors derive from a man in his late teens or twenties in good health and CMV-seropositive.

The V gene is TRBV29-1, the J gene TRBJ2-3; tentatively, D is TRBD2 (5 bases). Per germline, CDR1 SQVTM and CDR2 ANQGSEA. V was pared by 7 bases and J by 1 base, with 15 bases between. This CDR3 has 14 amino acids. The CDR3 sequence is CSARTQRGTDTQYF. CDR3 bases: TGCAGCGCAAGGACTCAACGCGGCACAGATACGCAGTATTTT.

V is TRBV4-1 and J is TRBJ1-3, with TRBD1 as a possible D gene (6 bases). Germline CDR1 reads MGHRA; CDR2 reads YSYEKL. The V gene lost 1 base and the J gene lost 0 bases, with 16 bases spanning the gap. This CDR3 is built from 18 residues. The DNA of the CDR3 is TGCGCCAGCAGCCAAGCCCTACGACAGGAGCACTCTGGAAACACCATATATTTT. Protein: CASSQALRQEHSGNTIYF.

The genes are TRBV4-3 and TRBJ2-7, with D possibly being TRBD1 (6 bases). V shed 0 bases and J shed 2 bases, with 17 bases lying between them. Germline V gene sequence: CDR1 LGHNA, CDR2 YSLEER. The CDR3 contains 17 residues. This CDR3 reads CASSQDSGGTSTYEQYF. DNA for the CDR3: TGCGCCAGCAGCCAAGATAGTGGGGGCACCTCCACCTACGAGCAGTACTTC.

The V gene is TRBV5-1, the J gene TRBJ2-2; 9 nucleotides agree with TRBD2. Germline V lookup: CDR1 SGHRS, CDR2 YFSETQ. The trim removed 0 bases at V and 3 bases at J, leaving 3 bases unmatched. This CDR3 comprises 16 residues. The CDR3: CASSLGLAGHTGELFF. In DNA form, the CDR3 reads TGCGCCAGCAGCTTGGGTCTAGCGGGGCACACCGGGGAGCTGTTTTTT.

This rearrangement joins TRBV5-6 to TRBJ2-5, with D perhaps matching TRBD2 (6 bases). The assigned J gene may be wrong: the sequence end matches TRBJ2-7 better. This CDR3 comprises 15 residues. Germline CDR1 and CDR2: SGHDT and YYEEEE. The CDR3 DNA is TGTGCCAGCAGCTTTAAGGGCGGGGCATCCTACGAGCAGTACTTC. Protein product: CASSFKGGASYEQYF.

This clone showed up just a few times. This chain connects TRBV5-4 to TRBJ1-1; 9 bases match TRBD1. Germline CDR1 and CDR2: SGHNT and YYREEE (reference sequence). CDR3 size: 15 residues. J was trimmed by 5 bases and V by 4 bases; bases with no gene match: 9. The CDR3 protein is CASSENRGRVTEAFF. CDR3 sequence (DNA): TGTGCCAGCAGCGAAAACAGGGGGCGCGTAACTGAAGCTTTCTTT.

This chain uses TRBV6-5 with TRBJ2-1, with D perhaps matching TRBD2 (6 bases). CDR1 is MNHEY and CDR2 is SVGAGI in the germline V gene. The V and J ends lost 0 bases and 5 bases respectively, with 14 bases between them. The CDR3 sequence is 16 residues long. The CDR3 DNA reads as TGTGCCAGCAGTTACTCAATCGGGAGCGTGCACAATGAGCAGTTCTTC. This gives the protein CASSYSIGSVHNEQFF.

The genes are TRBV7-9 and TRBJ1-1, with TRBD1 matching over 8 bases. Germline values: CDR1 SEHNR, CDR2 FQNEAQ (reference sequence). Trimming took 5 bases from V and 5 from J; bases not matched to a gene: 10. The CDR3 has 15 residues. The CDR3 DNA is TGTGCCAGCAGCGAAGGGCAGGGGGCTGGGACTGAAGCTTTCTTT. Translation gives CASSEGQGAGTEAFF.

This clone was counted only a few times. The chain links TRBV30 to TRBJ2-1, with TRBD2 matching over 10 bases. J lost 5 bases, V lost 0 bases, and 4 bases had no gene match. CDR3 size: 15 residues. CDR1 is GTSNPN and CDR2 is SVGIG in the germline V gene (reference sequence). The CDR3 protein is CAWSVRLAGDNEQFF. In nucleotides, the CDR3 is TGTGCCTGGAGTGTACGGCTAGCGGGGGACAATGAGCAGTTCTTC.

This chain uses TRBV28 with TRBJ1-6; no reliable D call. The V end lost 3 bases, the J end lost 6 bases, and 9 bases lay between the germline ends. This CDR3 spans 14 amino acids. The germline V gene has CDR1 MDHEN and CDR2 SYDVKM. CDR3 DNA sequence: TGTGCCAGCAGTTTCGGGGTTCGTAATTCACCCCTCCACTTT. Translating it yields CASSFGVRNSPLHF.

The gene calls are TRBV7-2 and TRBJ1-1; D perhaps matches TRBD1 (5 bases). CDR3 length: 14 residues. The germline gives CDR1 SGHTA, CDR2 FQGNSA. Trimming shortened V by 2 bases and J by 7 bases, and 14 bases separated the two germline ends. In DNA, the CDR3 is TGTGCCAGCAGCTTACTTGGACACGAGGATGAAGCTTTCTTT. This encodes CASSLLGHEDEAFF.

The rearrangement links TRBV9 to TRBJ2-7, with 8 nucleotides matching TRBD2. V was clipped by 1 base and J by 7 bases; unmatched bases: 10. This CDR3 is 15 amino acids long. Germline assignment: CDR1 SGDLS and CDR2 YYNGEE. CDR3 sequence (DNA): TGTGCCAGCAGCGTATCTTCGGGAGGGCCTGGGGAGCAGTACTTC. Encoded protein: CASSVSSGGPGEQYF.

The chain combines TRBV7-2 with TRBJ1-4, with no clear D. The length of the CDR3 is 15 residues. The V and J ends lost 5 bases and 4 bases respectively, with 14 bases between them. Looked up from germline, CDR1 is SGHTA and CDR2 is FQGNSA. In nucleotides, the CDR3 is TGTGCCAGCAGCCCGGATGGGCGTAGTAATGAAAAACTGTTTTTT. It is translated as CASSPDGRSNEKLFF.

This chain uses TRBV6-6 with TRBJ1-5; 7 positions match TRBD1. The CDR3 is 15 residues long. Germline-derived CDR1 and CDR2 are MNHNY and SVGAGI (reference sequence). V shed 6 bases and J 3 bases; nucleotides not matched to a gene: 8. This CDR3 reads CASSQDRAANQPQHF. The DNA of the CDR3 is TGTGCCAGCAGCCAAGACAGGGCAGCCAATCAGCCCCAGCATTTT.